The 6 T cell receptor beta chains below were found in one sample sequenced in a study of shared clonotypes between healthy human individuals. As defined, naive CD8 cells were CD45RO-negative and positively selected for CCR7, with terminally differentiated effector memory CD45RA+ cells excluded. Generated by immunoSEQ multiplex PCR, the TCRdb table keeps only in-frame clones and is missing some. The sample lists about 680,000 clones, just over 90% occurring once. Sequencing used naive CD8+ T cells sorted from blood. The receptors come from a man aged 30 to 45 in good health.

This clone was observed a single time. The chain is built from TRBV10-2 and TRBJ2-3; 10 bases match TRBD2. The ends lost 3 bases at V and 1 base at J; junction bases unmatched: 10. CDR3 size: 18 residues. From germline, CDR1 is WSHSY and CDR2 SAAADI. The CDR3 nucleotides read TGCGCCAGCAGTGATCTTCTAGCGGGAGAGGGAGGCACAGATACGCAGTATTTT. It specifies CASSDLLAGEGGTDTQYF.

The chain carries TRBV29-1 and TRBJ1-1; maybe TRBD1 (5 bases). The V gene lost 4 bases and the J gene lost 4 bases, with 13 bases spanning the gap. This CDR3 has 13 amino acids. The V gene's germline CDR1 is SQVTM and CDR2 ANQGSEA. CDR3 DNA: TGCAGCGTTGGGGGTACCGGGGGCACTGAAGCTTTCTTT. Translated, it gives CSVGGTGGTEAFF.

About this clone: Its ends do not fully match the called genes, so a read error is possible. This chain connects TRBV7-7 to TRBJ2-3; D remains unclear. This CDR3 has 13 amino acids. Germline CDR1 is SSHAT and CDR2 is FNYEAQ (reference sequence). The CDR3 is CASSLEITDTQYF. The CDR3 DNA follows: TGTGCTAGCAGCCTGGAAATCACAGATACGCAGTATTTT.

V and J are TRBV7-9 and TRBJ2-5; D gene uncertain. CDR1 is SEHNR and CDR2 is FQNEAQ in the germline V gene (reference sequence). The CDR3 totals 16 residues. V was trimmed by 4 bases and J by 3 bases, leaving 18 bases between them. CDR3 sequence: CASSYPSTVPEETQYF. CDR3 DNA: TGTGCCAGCAGCTACCCGTCAACAGTGCCGGAAGAGACCCAGTACTTC.

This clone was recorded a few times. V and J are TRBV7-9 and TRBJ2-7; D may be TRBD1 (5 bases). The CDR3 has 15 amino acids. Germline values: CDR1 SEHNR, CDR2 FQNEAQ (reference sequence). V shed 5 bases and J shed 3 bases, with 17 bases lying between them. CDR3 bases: TGTGCCAGCAGCAGGTGGGGCAACAACATCTACGAGCAGTACTTC. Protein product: CASSRWGNNIYEQYF.

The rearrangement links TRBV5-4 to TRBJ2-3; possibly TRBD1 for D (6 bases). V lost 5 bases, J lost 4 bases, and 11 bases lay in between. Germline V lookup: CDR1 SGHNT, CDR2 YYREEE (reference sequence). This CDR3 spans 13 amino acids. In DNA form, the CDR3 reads TGTGCCAGCAGGGACAGCCCGTCAGATACGCAGTATTTT. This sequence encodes CASRDSPSDTQYF. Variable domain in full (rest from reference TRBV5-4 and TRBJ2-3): ETGVTQSPTHLIKTRGQQVTLRCSSQSGHNTVSWYQQALGQGPQFIFQYYREEENGRGNFPPRFSGLQFPNYSSELNVNALELDDSALYLCASRDSPSDTQYFGPGTRLTVL.